This T cell receptor beta chain was sequenced in a study of shared clonotypes between healthy human individuals. Study-level findings and limits: Rarefaction showed that sequencing of sorted subsets was incomplete (despite large depth). Naive subsets tended to show greater estimated richness than memory subsets.

Details on this clone: Its antigen remains unidentified.

Every immunoSEQ plate was one replicate of a subset's evenly spread DNA. Sorted-subset replicate PCR reactions contained approximately 190 ng DNA, corresponding to around 30,000 T cell genomes. The table came from immunoSEQ multiplex PCR; TCRdb's copy has only in-frame clones and leaves some out. The repertoire holds 2 million to 3 million clones, with approximately 94% as singletons. The V gene lost 5 bases and the J gene lost 5 bases, with 15 bases spanning the gap. Germline V lookup: CDR1 SEHNR, CDR2 FQNEAQ (reference sequence). The CDR3 has 14 amino acids. The clonotype was recovered from a man younger than 30 in good health. V is TRBV7-9 and J is TRBJ1-1; D is undetermined. Sequencing used naive CD4+ T cells sorted from blood. Subset in this sample: CD45RA+ positively selected. CDR3 coding DNA: TGTGCCAGCAGCCCGCCGGCCGGGCCGACTGAAGCTTTCTTT. It encodes CASSPPAGPTEAFF.